The 14 T cell receptor beta chains below come from one sample, sequenced in a study of OX40 agonist ivuxolimab in advanced cancers. Only in-frame clones appear in the TCRdb table, and some are missing; sequencing was by immunoSEQ multiplex PCR. The table shows about 77,000 clones, with over 75% occurring only once. The sequencing used CD4+ or CD8+ T cells sorted from blood, collected in a trial of the OX40 agonist ivuxolimab. The receptors here all came from an adult with an advanced solid tumor such as melanoma, head and neck, liver or kidney cancer.

V usage is TRBV19 and J usage is TRBJ2-6; possible D gene TRBD1, 6 bases. Trimming removed 5 bases from V and 1 base from J, with 12 bases in between. This CDR3 spans 16 amino acids. The V gene's germline CDR1 is LNHDA and CDR2 SQIVND (reference sequence). This CDR3 reads CASSLSQGSGANVLTF. CDR3 in DNA: TGTGCCAGTAGTTTAAGTCAGGGGTCTGGGGCCAACGTCCTGACTTTC.

This clone was found once. The chain employs TRBV6-5 and TRBJ2-2, with D uncertain. This CDR3 spans 14 amino acids. Germline V gene lookup returns CDR1 MNHEY and CDR2 SVGAGI. V was trimmed by 7 bases and J by 2 bases, leaving 11 bases between them. The CDR3, as DNA: TGTGCCAGCACCCCAGACAAAAACACCGGGGAGCTGTTTTTT. It translates to CASTPDKNTGELFF.

This clone was detected only a few times. The rearrangement links TRBV6-1 to TRBJ1-2; tentative D call: TRBD1 (5 bases). V was shortened by 8 bases and J by 5 bases, with 12 bases between the two germline ends. CDR1 is MNHNS and CDR2 is SASEGT in the germline V gene. CDR3 size: 12 residues. The CDR3 loop reads CASRDGPYGYTF. The CDR3 nucleotides read TGTGCCAGCCGGGACGGACCTTATGGCTACACCTTC.

The J gene is TRBJ2-3, the V gene TRBV20-1; D call uncertain. Germline CDR1 reads DFQATT; CDR2 reads SNEGSKA (reference sequence). Trimming removed 6 bases at V and 2 bases at J, with 6 bases between. The CDR3 totals 11 residues. The CDR3 spells CSAPFTDTQYF. The CDR3 region has the DNA TGCAGTGCCCCCTTCACAGATACGCAGTATTTT.

The CDR3 sequence: CASSLGQPSGEQYF. CDR3 in DNA: TGTGCCAGCAGTTTGGGACAACCCTCCGGCGAGCAGTACTTC. The chain has TRBV6-5 and TRBJ2-5; a weak D match, TRBD1 (6 bases). The J call may be in error: the DNA end matches TRBJ2-7 better. Per the germline V gene, CDR1 is MNHEY and CDR2 is SVGAGI. This CDR3 region has 14 residues.

Note on this clone: A read error may account for a junction end that differs from germline. The chain has TRBV6-1 and TRBJ2-7; 12 bases line up with TRBD1. The CDR3 sequence is 16 residues long. Germline V gives CDR1 MNHNS, CDR2 SASEGT. The CDR3 region has the DNA TGTGCCATCAGTGAGCCCGGGACAGGGGGCGGCTACGAGCAGTACTTC. This gives the protein CAISEPGTGGGYEQYF.

The chain combines TRBV5-1 with TRBJ2-6; D unresolved. The CDR3 has 16 amino acids. Trimming took 0 bases from V and 4 from J, leaving 11 bases between them. CDR1 is SGHRS, CDR2 YFSETQ, per germline. The chain's CDR3 is CASSLASGVGANVLTF. For the CDR3, the DNA is TGCGCCAGCAGCTTGGCGTCTGGGGTGGGGGCCAACGTCCTGACTTTC.

V gene TRBV25-1 combines with J gene TRBJ1-5; D may be TRBD1 (5 bases). Germline loops: CDR1 MGHDK, CDR2 SYGVNS. V was pared by 1 base and J by 2 bases, with 18 bases between. The CDR3 is made up of 18 amino acids. DNA of the CDR3: TGTGCCAGCAGTGAATTGCCAGGGATAGTGACCCGCAATCAGCCCCAGCATTTT. Translating gives CASSELPGIVTRNQPQHF.

This rearrangement joins TRBV28 to TRBJ2-3; unclear D gene. Germline V gives CDR1 MDHEN, CDR2 SYDVKM. V was clipped by 6 bases and J by 2 bases, with 18 bases between them. This CDR3 is 16 amino acids long. CDR3 bases: TGTGCCAGCAGCAAAAGACGGGCCGATATCACAGATACGCAGTATTTT. Amino acid sequence: CASSKRRADITDTQYF.

The chain recombines TRBV10-3 with TRBJ2-7, with 10 bases matching TRBD1. Germline-derived CDR1 and CDR2 are ENHRY and SYGVKD. V shed 3 bases, J shed 1 base, and the junction held 3 bases outside the gene matches. CDR3 length: 15 amino acids. In DNA, the CDR3 is TGTGCCATCAGTGACCGGGACAGGGGTTCCTACGAGCAGTACTTC. Its translation: CAISDRDRGSYEQYF.

The rearrangement joins TRBV5-6 to TRBJ2-1; TRBD2 matches at 7 bases. After removal of 1 base from V and 6 bases from J, the junction contained 7 bases not matched to a gene. Germline CDR1 is SGHDT and CDR2 is YYEEEE. The CDR3 consists of 15 residues. The CDR3 reads CASSLPASGGNEQFF. In DNA, the CDR3 is TGTGCCAGCAGCTTGCCGGCGTCGGGAGGCAATGAGCAGTTCTTC.

The rearrangement links TRBV5-1 to TRBJ2-7; D might be TRBD2 (5 bases). CDR1 and CDR2 (germline): SGHRS, YFSETQ. V was trimmed by 4 bases and J by 6 bases, leaving 23 bases between them. The CDR3 loop spans 16 amino acids. The CDR3 loop is CASSRRRTEAMGEQYF. For the CDR3, the DNA is TGCGCCAGCAGCCGACGAAGGACTGAAGCTATGGGCGAGCAGTACTTC.

In DNA, the CDR3 is TGCGCCAGCAAACAGGGCTCCATCACAGATACGCAGTATTTT. Its translation is CASKQGSITDTQYF. This sequence joins TRBV5-1 and TRBJ2-3, with D maybe TRBD1 (6 bases). V was trimmed by 6 bases and J by 2 bases, leaving 13 bases between them. The germline V gene encodes CDR1 SGHRS and CDR2 YFSETQ. The CDR3 spans 14 residues. The whole variable domain, remainder taken from reference TRBV5-1 and TRBJ2-3, is KAGVTQTPRYLIKTRGQQVTLSCSPISGHRSVSWYQQTPGQGLQFLFEYFSETQRNKGNFPGRFSGRQFSNSRSEMNVSTLELGDSALYLCASKQGSITDTQYFGPGTRLTVL.

V is TRBV14 and J is TRBJ1-1; 10 bases agree with TRBD1. The germline V gene has CDR1 SGHDN and CDR2 FVKESK. The V and J ends lost 5 bases and 3 bases, in that order; junction bases with no gene match: 6. The CDR3 loop spans 15 amino acids. The chain's CDR3 is CASSTPGQGYTEAFF. CDR3 coding DNA: TGTGCCAGCAGCACTCCGGGACAGGGGTACACTGAAGCTTTCTTT.